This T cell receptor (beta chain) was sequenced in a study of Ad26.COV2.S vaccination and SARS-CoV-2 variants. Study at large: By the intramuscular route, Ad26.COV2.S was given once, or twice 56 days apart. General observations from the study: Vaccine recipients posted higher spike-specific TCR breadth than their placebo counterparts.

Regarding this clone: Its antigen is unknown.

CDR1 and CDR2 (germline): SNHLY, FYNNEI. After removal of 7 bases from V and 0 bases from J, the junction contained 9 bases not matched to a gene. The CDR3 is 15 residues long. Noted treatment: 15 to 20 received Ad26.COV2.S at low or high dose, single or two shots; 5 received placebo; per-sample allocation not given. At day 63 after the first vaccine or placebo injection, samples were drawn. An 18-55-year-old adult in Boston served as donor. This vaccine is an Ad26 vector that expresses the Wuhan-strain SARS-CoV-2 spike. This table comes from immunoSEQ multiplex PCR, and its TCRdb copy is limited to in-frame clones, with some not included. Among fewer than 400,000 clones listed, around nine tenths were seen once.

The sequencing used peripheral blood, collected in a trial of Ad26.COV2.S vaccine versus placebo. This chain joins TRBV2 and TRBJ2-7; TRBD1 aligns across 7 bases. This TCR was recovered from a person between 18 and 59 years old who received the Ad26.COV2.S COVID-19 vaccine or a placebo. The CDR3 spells CASKSDRSSSYEQYF. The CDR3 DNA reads TGTGCCAGCAAGTCGGACAGGTCGAGCTCCTACGAGCAGTACTTC.